Sequencing of this T cell receptor (beta chain) was carried out in a study of blood T cell repertoires in COVID-19. At the level of the study: Samples representing acute and convalescent COVID-19 were sourced from the United States, Italy and Spain. Sample material is recorded as cDNA or gDNA derived from T cells, B-cell-depleted T cells, or PBMCs.

The authors' processing: How many nucleated cells were present was estimated from reference gene primer amplification. Libraries were prepared by immunoSEQ multiplex PCR; TCRdb keeps only in-frame clonotypes and omits some of them. That table is the source of V, J and clone size, and D and trimming were worked out from the DNA. The sample includes 30,000 to 35,000 clones, around nine tenths of them seen just once. This clone occurred once. The CDR3 length is 16 residues. After removal of 6 bases from V and 5 bases from J, the junction contained 12 bases not matched to a gene. Germline loops: CDR1 MRHNA, CDR2 SNTAGT.

V is TRBV6-4 and J is TRBJ2-1; 8 bases match TRBD2. Material: peripheral blood. The clonotype was recovered from an older man with acute or convalescent COVID-19. CDR3 sequence (DNA): TGTGCCAGCAGCCGGTCCGGGACTAGGGGTCACAATGAGCAGTTCTTC. It codes for CASSRSGTRGHNEQFF.